This entry lists 4 T cell receptor beta chains sequenced from one sample in a study of OX40 agonist ivuxolimab in advanced cancers. Library construction relied on the immunoSEQ multiplex PCR assay. Held by TCRdb, this immuneACCESS table contains in-frame sequences only and omits some clones. Under half of the omission traces to an unresolved V gene where checked; the cause of the rest is unknown. The sample table records 45,000 or so clones; 75% to 85% of these occur just once. 2.6% of the sample comes from the top ten. Sample: CD4+ or CD8+ T cells sorted from blood, taken in a trial of the OX40 agonist ivuxolimab. The receptor source for this set is an adult with an advanced solid tumor such as melanoma, head and neck, liver or kidney cancer.

Concerning this clone itself: Sequence at one end of the junction differs from germline and may be a read error. This rearrangement joins TRBV7-2 to TRBJ2-2; weak D call: TRBD1 (6 bases). Germline V gene sequence: CDR1 SGHTA, CDR2 FQGNSA. The CDR3 is 14 residues long. Here the CDR3 reads CASSPGQSTGELFF. Written as DNA, the CDR3 is TGTGCCAGCAGCCCTGGACAGTCCACCGGAGAGCTGTTTTTT. The variable domain in full, completed from reference TRBV7-2 and TRBJ2-2, reads GAGVSQSPSNKVTEKGKDVELRCDPISGHTALYWYRQSLGQGLEFLIYFQGNSAPDKSGLPSDRFSAERTGGSVSTLTIQRTQQEDSAVYLCASSPGQSTGELFFGEGSRLTVL.

This clone was recorded a few times. The chain combines TRBV4-2 with TRBJ1-5, with D unclear. CDR1 is LGHNA, CDR2 YNFKEQ, per germline. The CDR3 is 14 residues long. V shed 3 bases and J shed 4 bases, with 10 bases lying between them. The CDR3 DNA follows: TGTGCCAGCAGCCAGACCGCCGGTAATCAGCCCCAGCATTTT. Translating gives CASSQTAGNQPQHF.

CDR3 residues: CASSLKGARWANVLTF. The CDR3, as DNA: TGTGCCAGCAGCTTAAAGGGGGCGCGCTGGGCCAACGTCCTGACTTTC. The chain links TRBV7-9 to TRBJ2-6, with 7 nucleotides matching TRBD1. The V gene end was trimmed by 2 bases and the J gene end by 5 bases; junction bases not matched to a gene: 6. Germline loops: CDR1 SEHNR, CDR2 FQNEAQ (reference sequence). The CDR3 runs to 16 residues.

The chain uses TRBV5-6 and TRBJ1-2; D gene ambiguous. This CDR3 is built from 12 residues. Germline CDR1 is SGHDT and CDR2 is YYEEEE. Trimming removed 1 base from V and 5 bases from J, with 6 bases in between. The CDR3 nucleotides read TGTGCCAGCAGCTTGACAGCTTATGGCTACACCTTC. It encodes CASSLTAYGYTF.